The TCR beta chain described here comes from a study of siplizumab effects on memory and regulatory T cells. Broader study findings: Naive T cells looked more diverse than memory cells, and they looked like major contributors to the alloresponse. For mappable alloreactive CD4+ clones, the mean Treg-derived fraction was around 66% with siplizumab and 25% to 30% in controls.

A remark on this clone: Its target is unknown.

Assays covered roughly 9.8 x 10^4 TCR templates per sample. The table came from immunoSEQ multiplex PCR; TCRdb's copy has only in-frame clones and leaves some out. The data contain around 95,000 clones, approximately 92% of them singletons. This CDR3 comprises 13 residues. The V gene lost 8 bases and the J gene lost 13 bases, with 21 bases spanning the gap. Germline V CDR1 and CDR2: MNHNY, SVGAGI (reference sequence). Specimen: CD4+ T cells sorted from blood. V is TRBV6-6 and J is TRBJ1-5, with a possible D match to TRBD1 (5 bases). The receptor comes from a human donor in good health. CDR3 in DNA: TGTGCCAGCGGGGGGACGGGGACTGGCGGACAGCATTTT. It encodes CASGGTGTGGQHF.